This T cell receptor beta chain comes out of a study of shared clonotypes between healthy human individuals. At the level of the study: Donors, aged 18 to 49, were two women and a few men.

Study-level results: Researchers sampled blood only, noting tissue repertoires likely differ.

Points on this clone: Antigen unknown.

The CDR3 totals 15 residues. CDR1 MNHEY and CDR2 SMNVEV come from the germline V gene (reference sequence). J gave up 5 bases and V 4 bases, and 8 bases lay outside the gene matches. The assay was immunoSEQ multiplex PCR, and TCRdb's table has in-frame clones only and misses some. The table has 2 million to 2.5 million clones, approximately 94% seen once. Material for sequencing was naive CD4+ T cells sorted from blood. Subset noted: CD45RA+ positively selected. J is TRBJ1-1 and V is TRBV27; the match to TRBD1 covers 9 bases. This sequence was found in a man aged 18-30 years in good health. CDR3 nucleotides: TGTGCCAGCAGTTCCACCGACAGGGGGGTGACTGAAGCTTTCTTT. It translates to CASSSTDRGVTEAFF.